This TCR beta chain was sequenced during a study of blood T cells in healthy people across ages. A second PCR, run for roughly 7 to 12 cycles, used a sample-barcoded 5' primer plus a J-beta primer mix. MiXCR, applied by TCRdb to the 5' RACE reads, yields one record per CDR3 protein. The data hold hundreds of thousands of distinct CDR3 sequences, with more than 25% observed a single time. Germline loops: CDR1 MDHEN, CDR2 SYDVKM. Trimming pared 3 bases from V and 3 bases from J, leaving 12 bases between. The CDR3 totals 14 residues. Findings and limits, study-wide: Greater diversity and more naive CD4+ cells were seen in long-lived donors than in aged donors. Getting older went along with TCR beta diversity per million T cells dropping roughly linearly.

As for this clonotype: Its antigen is unknown.

This chain uses TRBV28 with TRBJ2-7, with D possibly TRBD1 on 5 matching bases. The source is an elderly woman in good health. Sequenced sample: blood. The CDR3 bases are TGTGCCAGCAGTTTTGAGAGGACAAACTACGAGCAGTACTTC. Encoded protein: CASSFERTNYEQYF.